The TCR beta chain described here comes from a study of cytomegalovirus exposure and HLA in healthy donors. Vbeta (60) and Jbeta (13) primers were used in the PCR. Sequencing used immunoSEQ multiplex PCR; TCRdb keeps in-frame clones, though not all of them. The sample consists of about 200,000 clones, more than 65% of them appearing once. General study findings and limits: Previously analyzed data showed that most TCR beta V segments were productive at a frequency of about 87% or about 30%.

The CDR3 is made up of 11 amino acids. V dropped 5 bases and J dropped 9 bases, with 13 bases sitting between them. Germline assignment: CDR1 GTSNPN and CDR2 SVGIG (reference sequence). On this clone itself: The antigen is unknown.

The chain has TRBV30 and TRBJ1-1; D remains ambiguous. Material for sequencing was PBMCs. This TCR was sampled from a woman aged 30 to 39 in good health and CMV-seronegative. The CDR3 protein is CAWVGSCQAFF. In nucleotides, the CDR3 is TGTGCCTGGGTAGGGAGTTGCCAAGCTTTCTTT.